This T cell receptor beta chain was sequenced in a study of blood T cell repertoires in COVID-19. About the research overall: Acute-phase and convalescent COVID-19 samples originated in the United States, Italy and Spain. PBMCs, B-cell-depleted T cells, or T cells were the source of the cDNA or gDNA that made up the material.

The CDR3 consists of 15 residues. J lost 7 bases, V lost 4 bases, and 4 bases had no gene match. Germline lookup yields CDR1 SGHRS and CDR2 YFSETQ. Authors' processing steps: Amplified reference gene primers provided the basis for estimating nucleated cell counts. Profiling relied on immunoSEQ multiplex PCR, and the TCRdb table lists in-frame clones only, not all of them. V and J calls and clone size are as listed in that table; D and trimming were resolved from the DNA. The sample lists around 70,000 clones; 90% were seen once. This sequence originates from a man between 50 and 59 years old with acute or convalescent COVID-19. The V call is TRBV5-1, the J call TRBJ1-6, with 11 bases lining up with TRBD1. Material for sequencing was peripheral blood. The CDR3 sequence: CASSPGTGGNSPLHF. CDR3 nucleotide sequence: TGCGCCAGCAGCCCCGGGACAGGGGGGAATTCACCCCTCCACTTT.